The T cell receptor (beta chain) described here comes from a study of blood T cell repertoires in COVID-19. Whole-study context: Acute and convalescent COVID-19 samples came from the United States, Italy and Spain.

Sequencing was performed with immunoSEQ multiplex PCR; in TCRdb, only in-frame clones are kept and a portion is missing. The sample comprises roughly 70,000 clones, roughly 89% of which are singletons, and 4% to 5% rests with the top ten. This CDR3 comprises 11 residues. Germline V gives CDR1 MNHNY, CDR2 SVGAGI (reference sequence). Trimming at V came to 8 bases and at J to 3 bases, leaving 1 base not matched to a gene. This TCR came from a woman aged 45-59 years with active COVID-19. The source material was peripheral blood. The rearrangement joins TRBV6-6 to TRBJ2-7, with 7 bases lining up with TRBD1. The DNA of the CDR3 is TGTGCCAGCGCAGGGGGCTACGAGCAGTACTTC. Translation gives CASAGGYEQYF.